The clone carrying this T cell receptor (beta chain) was recorded at least ten times. TCRdb called the 5' RACE reads again in MiXCR, with one record for every CDR3 protein. This sample carries approximately 260,000 distinct CDR3 sequences, roughly 13% of them seen once, and the ten largest clones take roughly 0.5%. The source of the sample is a study of T cells after yellow fever vaccination. This specimen was CD4+ T cells sorted from PBMCs, taken 45 days after the yellow fever booster vaccination. The receptor's source is a man younger than 45 who received the YFV17D yellow fever vaccine.

The CDR3 DNA sequence: TGTGCCAGCAGCGACCCTAGCGGGAGCGGGACCGGGGAGCTGTTTTTT. This translates into CASSDPSGSGTGELFF. The rearrangement uses TRBV6-1 and TRBJ2-2, with 10 bases aligning to TRBD2. With 6 bases clipped from V and 5 bases from J, the junction kept 9 bases outside the gene matches. The CDR3 length is 16 residues. Germline CDR1 MNHNS, CDR2 SASEGT.